A single sample is the source of the 6 T cell receptor beta chains below, sequenced in a study of T cell changes during pregnancy in multiple sclerosis. The protocol was immunoSEQ multiplex PCR, while the TCRdb copy is restricted to in-frame clones and leaves out a portion. The table has about 75,000 clones, more than 80% seen once. Sequenced material: peripheral blood, taken in the first trimester of pregnancy. These receptors all come from a female donor in good health, enrolled as a control in a pregnancy study.

CDR3 protein: CASSQSYRGRAAYNEQFF. The CDR3 DNA follows: TGCGCCAGCAGTCAATCGTACCGCGGGAGGGCCGCCTACAATGAGCAGTTCTTC. The chain uses TRBV23-1 and TRBJ2-1, with 9 nucleotides matching TRBD2. TRBV23-1 is an ORF for which the function is uncertain. The V gene end was trimmed by 0 bases and the J gene end by 2 bases; junction bases not matched to a gene: 8. The CDR3 is made up of 18 amino acids.

DNA for the CDR3: TGTGCCAGCAGTTTAAACCCCCGGTCCTCAGAACGCGGTGAGCAGTTCTTC. Amino acids: CASSLNPRSSERGEQFF. This chain uses TRBV27 with TRBJ2-1; D is uncertain. This CDR3 comprises 17 residues. Germline-derived CDR1 and CDR2 are MNHEY and SMNVEV (reference sequence). Trimming cost V 2 bases and J 9 bases, with 23 bases left between them.

V is TRBV11-2 and J is TRBJ2-5; 8 positions agree with TRBD1. Germline loops: CDR1 SGHAT, CDR2 FQNNGV. The CDR3 runs 13 residues. J was trimmed by 4 bases and V by 5 bases; bases with no gene match: 3. CDR3 coding DNA: TGTGCCAGCAGCCGTGACAGGGGAGAGACCCAGTACTTC. It is translated as CASSRDRGETQYF.

The rearrangement joins TRBV21-1 to TRBJ1-6; TRBD1, as called in the table, went unchecked against the DNA. TRBV21-1 is a pseudogene locus. This CDR3 is built from 17 residues. Here the CDR3 DNA reads TGTGCCAGCAGCAAAGGTCCGACAGGGGGCAGGAATTCACCCCTCCACTTT. It encodes CASSKGPTGGRNSPLHF.

This chain connects TRBV5-1 to TRBJ1-1; TRBD1 matches 8 bases. Trimming took 4 bases from V and 8 from J; bases not matched to a gene: 13. The germline V gene has CDR1 SGHRS and CDR2 YFSETQ. The CDR3 extends over 15 amino acids. In DNA form, the CDR3 reads TGCGCCAGCAGCCCAGACGGGACAGGCCGCTGGGAAGCTTTCTTT. This encodes CASSPDGTGRWEAFF.

This clone showed up just once. The chain combines TRBV14 with TRBJ2-3; 7 nucleotides line up with TRBD2. Germline lookup yields CDR1 SGHDN and CDR2 FVKESK. The CDR3 covers 13 residues. Trimming removed 4 bases from V and 8 bases from J; junction bases left unmatched: 6. CDR3 DNA: TGTGCCAGCAGCCCCTCCGGGGGGAGTACGCAGTATTTT. This translates into CASSPSGGSTQYF.